The rows below give T cell receptor beta chains drawn from one sample of a study of shared clonotypes between healthy human individuals. The protocol was immunoSEQ multiplex PCR, while the TCRdb copy is restricted to in-frame clones and leaves out a portion. In the table there are 450,000 to 700,000 clones, nearly 97% of which are singletons. The sample taken for sequencing was naive CD8+ T cells sorted from blood. The receptor set was obtained from a woman aged 25-40 years in good health. CDR3s include the opening cysteine and the closing phenylalanine or tryptophan. A D gene is named only where the DNA matches it firmly. Size is stated for part of the rows, as once, few or many counts, or as a class when the clone is expanded.

D	size	V	length	J	DNA	CDR3
-	-	TRBV7-6	14	TRBJ2-7	TGTGCCAGCAGCTTGGGAAGGGGGAGGTACGAGCAGTACTTC	CASSLGRGRYEQYF
-	-	TRBV25-1	13	TRBJ2-1	TGTGCCAGCAGTGAAGGGTTGGGGAGTGAGCAGTTCTTC	CASSEGLGSEQFF
-	-	TRBV29-1	12	TRBJ1-2	TGCAGCGCCTCTACCGGGATCTATGGCTACACCTTC	CSASTGIYGYTF
-	-	TRBV29-1	11	TRBJ1-1	TGCAGCGTTGAGGCGGACGTCGTTGCTTTCTTT	CSVEADVVAFF
TRBD1	-	TRBV28	14	TRBJ2-1	TGTGCCAGCAGTCCCGGGACAGGGGTCAATGAGCAGTTCTTC	CASSPGTGVNEQFF
-	-	TRBV15	14	TRBJ1-3	TGTGCCACCAGCAGAGATGAGGCCGGAAACACCATATATTTT	CATSRDEAGNTIYF
-	-	TRBV6-5	14	TRBJ1-2	TGTGCCAGCAGTTACTCTGAGGGGAACTATGGCTACACCTTC	CASSYSEGNYGYTF
-	-	TRBV30	13	TRBJ2-1	TGTGCCTGGAGTGTACTCTGGGGCCTCGAGCAGTTCTTC	CAWSVLWGLEQFF
-	-	TRBV19	16	TRBJ2-3	TGTGCCAGTAGTACAGCAGGGCCGTTGTGGACAGATACGCAGTATTTT	CASSTAGPLWTDTQYF
-	-	TRBV5-4	13	TRBJ1-1	TGTGCCAGCAGCTTGTCTTTGAACACTGAAGCTTTCTTT	CASSLSLNTEAFF
TRBD1	-	TRBV5-6	14	TRBJ1-2	TGTGCCAGCAGCTTTTGGACAGGGGGCTATGGCTACACCTTC	CASSFWTGGYGYTF
-	-	TRBV2	14	TRBJ2-7	TGTGCCAGCACCCGGAGGGCAGGGGACTACGAGCAGTACTTC	CASTRRAGDYEQYF
TRBD1	-	TRBV10-2	12	TRBJ1-5	TGCGCCAGCGGACAGGGCAATCAGCCCCAGCATTTT	CASGQGNQPQHF
-	-	TRBV2	12	TRBJ1-5	TGTGCCAGCAGTGAACCGACGGGGCTTCAACATTTT	CASSEPTGLQHF
-	-	TRBV10-1	15	TRBJ2-7	TGCGCCAGCAGTGTGGGGTCCTACCTACCTACCGAGCAGTACTTC	CASSVGSYLPTEQYF
-	-	TRBV7-9	13	TRBJ2-4	TGTGCCAGCAGCTTAGGGGGGTCACCCATTCAGTACTTC	CASSLGGSPIQYF
-	-	TRBV20-1	11	TRBJ2-7	TGCAGTGCTAGAGATATTGAGGGGCAGTACTTC	CSARDIEGQYF
TRBD2	-	TRBV28	14	TRBJ2-7	TGTGCCAGCAGTTTAGGGCTAGCGGCGTACGAGCAGTACTTC	CASSLGLAAYEQYF
-	-	TRBV29-1	18	TRBJ2-7	TGCAGCGTTGAGGGGCCAGAAACAGGTGGGGGTGGCCCCTACGAGCAGTACTTC	CSVEGPETGGGGPYEQYF
-	-	TRBV25-1	15	TRBJ2-3	TGTGCCACCCTGGACGGGGACGCTAGCACAGATACGCAGTATTTT	CATLDGDASTDTQYF
-	once	TRBV27	16	TRBJ1-2	TGTGCCAGCAGTCCCCCCGGGGCAGGGTGGTACCATGGCTACACCTTC	CASSPPGAGWYHGYTF
TRBD2	-	TRBV9	16	TRBJ2-3	TGTGCCAGCAGCGTAGATGGCGCGGGAGATACAGATACGCAGTATTTT	CASSVDGAGDTDTQYF
-	-	TRBV7-9	14	TRBJ1-5	TGTGCCAGCAGCTTAGTCAGTAACAATCAGCCCCAGCATTTT	CASSLVSNNQPQHF
-	-	TRBV7-6	14	TRBJ2-7	TGTGCCAGCAGCCTATCCGGGCCTATCTACGAGCAGTACTTC	CASSLSGPIYEQYF
TRBD2	-	TRBV7-6	16	TRBJ2-1	TGTGCCAGCAGCCCGTGGACTAGCGGCTCCTACAATGAGCAGTTCTTC	CASSPWTSGSYNEQFF
-	-	TRBV16	16	TRBJ1-1	TGTGCCAGCAGCCAATACGGGGTCCATATGAACACTGAAGCTTTCTTT	CASSQYGVHMNTEAFF
-	-	TRBV2	14	TRBJ2-1	TGTGCCAGCAGTGGTCATAGCTCCTACAATGAGCAGTTCTTC	CASSGHSSYNEQFF
TRBD1	-	TRBV7-6	17	TRBJ2-2	TGTGCCAGCAGCTTAGCCGGTGGCAGGGGGCCGGCCGGGGAGCTGTTTTTT	CASSLAGGRGPAGELFF
TRBD2	-	TRBV19	16	TRBJ2-7	TGTGCCAGTAGTATCCTTCTAGCGGGAGGGCGGGCCGAGCAGTACTTC	CASSILLAGGRAEQYF
TRBD1	-	TRBV6-1	12	TRBJ1-1	TGTGCCAGCAGATACAGGGGAACTGAAGCTTTCTTT	CASRYRGTEAFF
-	once	TRBV5-1	15	TRBJ1-4	TGCGCCAGCAGCTTGGCCGGGGGGGCTAATGAAAAACTGTTTTTT	CASSLAGGANEKLFF
-	-	TRBV9	13	TRBJ2-5	TGTGCCAGCAGCGTAGTCCCTGGAGAGACCCAGTACTTC	CASSVVPGETQYF
-	-	TRBV6-5	15	TRBJ1-5	TGTGCCAGCAGTTACCCCTGGCAGGATTATCAGCCCCAGCATTTT	CASSYPWQDYQPQHF
-	-	TRBV5-1	14	TRBJ2-3	TGCGCCAGCAGCACCCTACGACATTTAGATACGCAGTATTTT	CASSTLRHLDTQYF
-	-	TRBV4-1	16	TRBJ2-1	TGCGCCAGCAGCCAAGATCGCGGGGCTTCCTCATCGCAGCAGTTCTTC	CASSQDRGASSSQQFF
-	-	TRBV27	15	TRBJ2-7	TGTGCCAGCAGTTGGACTGGGCTAAGCTCCTACGAGCAGTACTTC	CASSWTGLSSYEQYF
-	few	TRBV7-9	12	TRBJ1-5	TGTGCCAGCAGGGGGGATAATCAGCCCCAGCATTTT	CASRGDNQPQHF
-	-	TRBV28	16	TRBJ2-7	TGTGCCAGCACAAAACTCCGTATGGACAGCTCCTACGAGCAGTACTTC	CASTKLRMDSSYEQYF
-	once	TRBV27	14	TRBJ2-7	TGTGCCAGCAGTTCCACAGGGAGTTCCTACGAGCAGTACTTC	CASSSTGSSYEQYF
-	once	TRBV5-8	15	TRBJ1-1	TGTGCCAGCAGCTTGGGGCAGGCCCCATTTATGGAAGCTTTCTTT	CASSLGQAPFMEAFF
TRBD2	-	TRBV7-2	16	TRBJ2-7	TGTGCCAGCAGCTTAGAGTTGACTAGCGGTATCAACGAGCAGTACTTC	CASSLELTSGINEQYF
TRBD1	-	TRBV9	14	TRBJ1-6	TGTGCCAGCAGCGCCGACAGGGGGTCCTCACCCCTCCACTTT	CASSADRGSSPLHF
TRBD2	-	TRBV7-9	17	TRBJ2-3	TGTGCCAGCAGCTTAGTAGCGGGAGGCCTTAGCACAGATACGCAGTATTTT	CASSLVAGGLSTDTQYF